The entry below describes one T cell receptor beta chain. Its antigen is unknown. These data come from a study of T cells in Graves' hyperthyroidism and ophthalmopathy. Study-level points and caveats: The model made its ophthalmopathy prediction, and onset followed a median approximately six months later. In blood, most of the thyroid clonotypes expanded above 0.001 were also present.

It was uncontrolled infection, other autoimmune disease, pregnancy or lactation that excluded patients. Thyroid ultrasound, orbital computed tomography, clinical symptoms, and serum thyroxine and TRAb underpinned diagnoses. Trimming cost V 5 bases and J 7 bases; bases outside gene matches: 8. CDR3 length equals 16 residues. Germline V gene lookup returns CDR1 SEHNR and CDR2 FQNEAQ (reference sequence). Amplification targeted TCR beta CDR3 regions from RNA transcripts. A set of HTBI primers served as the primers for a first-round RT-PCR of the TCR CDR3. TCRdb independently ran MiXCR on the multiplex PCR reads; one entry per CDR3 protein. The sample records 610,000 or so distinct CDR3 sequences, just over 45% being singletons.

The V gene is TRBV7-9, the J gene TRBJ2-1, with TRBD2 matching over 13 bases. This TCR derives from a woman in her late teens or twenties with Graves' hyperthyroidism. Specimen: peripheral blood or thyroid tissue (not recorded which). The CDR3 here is CASSHGTSGMRNEQFF. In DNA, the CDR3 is TGTGCCAGCAGCCACGGGACTAGCGGGATGCGGAATGAGCAGTTCTTC.